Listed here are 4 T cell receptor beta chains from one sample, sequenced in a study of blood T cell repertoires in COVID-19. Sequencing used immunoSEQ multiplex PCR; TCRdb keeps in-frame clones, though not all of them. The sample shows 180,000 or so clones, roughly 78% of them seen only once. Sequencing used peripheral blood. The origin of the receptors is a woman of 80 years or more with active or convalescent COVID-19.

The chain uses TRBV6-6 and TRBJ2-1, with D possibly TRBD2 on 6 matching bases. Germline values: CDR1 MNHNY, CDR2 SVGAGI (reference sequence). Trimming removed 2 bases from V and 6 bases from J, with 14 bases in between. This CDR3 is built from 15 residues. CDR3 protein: CASSYPRGSPNEQFF. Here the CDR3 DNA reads TGTGCCAGCAGTTACCCTCGGGGGAGCCCCAATGAGCAGTTCTTC.

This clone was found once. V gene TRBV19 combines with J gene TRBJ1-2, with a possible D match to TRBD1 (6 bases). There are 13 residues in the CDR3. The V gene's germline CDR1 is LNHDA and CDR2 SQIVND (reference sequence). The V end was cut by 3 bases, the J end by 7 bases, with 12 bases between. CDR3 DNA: TGTGCCAGTAGTATGAACCAGGGGTTTGGCTACACCTTC. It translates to CASSMNQGFGYTF.

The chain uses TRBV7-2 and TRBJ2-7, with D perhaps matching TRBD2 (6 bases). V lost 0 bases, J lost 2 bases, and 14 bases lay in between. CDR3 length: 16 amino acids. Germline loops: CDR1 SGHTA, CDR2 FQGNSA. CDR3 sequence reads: CASSLASSGEAYEQYF. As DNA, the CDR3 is TGTGCCAGCAGCTTAGCGTCCTCGGGGGAGGCCTACGAGCAGTACTTC.

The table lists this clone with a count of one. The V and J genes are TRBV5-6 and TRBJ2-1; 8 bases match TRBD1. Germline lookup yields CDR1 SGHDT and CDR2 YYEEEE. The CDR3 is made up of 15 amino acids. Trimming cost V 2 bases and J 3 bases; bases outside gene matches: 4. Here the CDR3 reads CASSFLDRDYNEQFF. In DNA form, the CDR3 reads TGTGCCAGCAGCTTCCTGGACAGGGACTACAATGAGCAGTTCTTC.